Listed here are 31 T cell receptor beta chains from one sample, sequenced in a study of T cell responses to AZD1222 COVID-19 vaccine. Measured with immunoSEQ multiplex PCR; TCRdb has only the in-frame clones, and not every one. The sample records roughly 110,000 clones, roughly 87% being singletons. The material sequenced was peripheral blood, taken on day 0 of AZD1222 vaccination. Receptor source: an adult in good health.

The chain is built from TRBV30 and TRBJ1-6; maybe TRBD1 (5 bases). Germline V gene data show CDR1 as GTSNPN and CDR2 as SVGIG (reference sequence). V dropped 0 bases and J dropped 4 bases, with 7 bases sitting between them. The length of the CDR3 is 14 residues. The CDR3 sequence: CAWSVDRYNSPLHF. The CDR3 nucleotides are TGTGCCTGGAGTGTTGACAGATATAATTCACCCCTCCACTTT. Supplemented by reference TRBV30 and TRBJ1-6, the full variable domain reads SQTIHQWPATLVQPVGSPLSLECTVEGTSNPNLYWYRQAAGRGLQLLFYSVGIGQISSEVPQNLSASRPQDRQFILSSKKLLLSDSGFYLCAWSVDRYNSPLHFGNGTRLTVT.

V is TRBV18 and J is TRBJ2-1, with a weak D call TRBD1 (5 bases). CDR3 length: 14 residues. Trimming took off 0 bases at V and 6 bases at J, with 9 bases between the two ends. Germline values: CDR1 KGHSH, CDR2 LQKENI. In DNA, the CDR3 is TGTGCCAGCTCACCACCTTCCACAGGCAATGAGCAGTTCTTC. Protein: CASSPPSTGNEQFF.

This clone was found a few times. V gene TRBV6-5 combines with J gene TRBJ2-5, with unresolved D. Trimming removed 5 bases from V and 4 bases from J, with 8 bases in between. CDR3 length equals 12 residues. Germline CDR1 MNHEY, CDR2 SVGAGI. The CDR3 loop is CASSRALETQYF. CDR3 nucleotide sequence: TGTGCCAGCAGTCGGGCTCTAGAGACCCAGTACTTC.

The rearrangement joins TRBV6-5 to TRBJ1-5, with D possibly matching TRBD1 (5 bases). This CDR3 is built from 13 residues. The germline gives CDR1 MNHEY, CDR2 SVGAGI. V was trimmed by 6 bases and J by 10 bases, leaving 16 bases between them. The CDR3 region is CASRLTDMGPQHF. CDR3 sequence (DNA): TGTGCCAGCAGGCTGACGGACATGGGACCCCAGCATTTT.

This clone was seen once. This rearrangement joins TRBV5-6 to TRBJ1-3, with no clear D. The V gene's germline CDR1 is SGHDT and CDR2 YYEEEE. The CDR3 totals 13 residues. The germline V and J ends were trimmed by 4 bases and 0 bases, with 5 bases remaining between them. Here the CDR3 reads CASSRVSGNTIYF. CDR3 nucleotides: TGTGCCAGCAGCAGGGTCTCTGGAAACACCATATATTTT.

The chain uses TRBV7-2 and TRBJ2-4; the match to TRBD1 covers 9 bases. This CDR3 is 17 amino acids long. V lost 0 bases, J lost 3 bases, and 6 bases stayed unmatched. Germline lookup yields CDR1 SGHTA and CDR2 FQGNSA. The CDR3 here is CASSLAQGQGSKNIQYF. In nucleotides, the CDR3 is TGTGCCAGCAGCTTAGCTCAGGGACAGGGAAGCAAAAACATTCAGTACTTC.

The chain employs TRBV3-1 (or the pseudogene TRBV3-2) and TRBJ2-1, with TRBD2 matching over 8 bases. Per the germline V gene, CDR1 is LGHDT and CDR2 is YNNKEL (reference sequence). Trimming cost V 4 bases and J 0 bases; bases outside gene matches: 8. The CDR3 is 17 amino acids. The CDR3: CASSPEGGGLSYNEQFF. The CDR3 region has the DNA TGTGCCAGCAGCCCCGAGGGCGGGGGGCTCTCCTACAATGAGCAGTTCTTC.

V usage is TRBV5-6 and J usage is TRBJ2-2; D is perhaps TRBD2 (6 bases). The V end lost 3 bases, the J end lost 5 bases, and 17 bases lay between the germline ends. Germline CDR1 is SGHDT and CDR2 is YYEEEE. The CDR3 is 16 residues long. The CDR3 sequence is CASSWIAGGKTGELFF. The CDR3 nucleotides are TGTGCCAGCAGCTGGATCGCTGGGGGGAAAACCGGGGAGCTGTTTTTT.

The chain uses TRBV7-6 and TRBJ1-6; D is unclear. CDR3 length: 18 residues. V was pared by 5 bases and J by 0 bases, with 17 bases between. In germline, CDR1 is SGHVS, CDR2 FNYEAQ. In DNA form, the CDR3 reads TGTGCCAGCAGCCAACGGGCCGGCCCCAGCTCCTATAATTCACCCCTCCACTTT. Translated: CASSQRAGPSSYNSPLHF.

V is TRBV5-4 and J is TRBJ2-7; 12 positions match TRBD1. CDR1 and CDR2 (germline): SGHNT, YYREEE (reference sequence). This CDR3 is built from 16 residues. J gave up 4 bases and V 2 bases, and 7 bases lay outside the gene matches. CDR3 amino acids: CASSLHGTGGTYEQYF. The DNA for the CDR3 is TGTGCCAGCAGCTTACATGGGACAGGGGGCACTTACGAGCAGTACTTC.

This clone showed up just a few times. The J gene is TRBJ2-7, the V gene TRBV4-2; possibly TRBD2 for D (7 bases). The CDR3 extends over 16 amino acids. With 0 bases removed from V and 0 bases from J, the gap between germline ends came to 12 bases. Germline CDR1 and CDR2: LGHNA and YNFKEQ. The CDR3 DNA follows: TGTGCCAGCAGCCAAGAAGGGGGGGGCGGCTCCTACGAGCAGTACTTC. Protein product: CASSQEGGGGSYEQYF.

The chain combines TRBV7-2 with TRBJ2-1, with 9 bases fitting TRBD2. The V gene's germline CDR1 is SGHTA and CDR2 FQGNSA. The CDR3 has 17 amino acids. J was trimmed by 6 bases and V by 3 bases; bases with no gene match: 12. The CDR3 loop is CASSLVLVAGGGNEQFF. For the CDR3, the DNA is TGTGCCAGCAGCTTGGTGTTAGTCGCGGGAGGGGGCAATGAGCAGTTCTTC. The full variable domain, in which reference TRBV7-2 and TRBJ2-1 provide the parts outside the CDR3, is GAGVSQSPSNKVTEKGKDVELRCDPISGHTALYWYRQSLGQGLEFLIYFQGNSAPDKSGLPSDRFSAERTGGSVSTLTIQRTQQEDSAVYLCASSLVLVAGGGNEQFFGPGTRLTVL.

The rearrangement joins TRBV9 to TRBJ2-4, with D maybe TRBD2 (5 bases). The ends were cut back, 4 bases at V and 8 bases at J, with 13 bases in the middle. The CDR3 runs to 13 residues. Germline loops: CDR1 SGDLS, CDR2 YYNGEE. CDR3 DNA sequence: TGTGCCAGCAGCCCTACTAGAACGGACATTCAGTACTTC. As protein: CASSPTRTDIQYF.

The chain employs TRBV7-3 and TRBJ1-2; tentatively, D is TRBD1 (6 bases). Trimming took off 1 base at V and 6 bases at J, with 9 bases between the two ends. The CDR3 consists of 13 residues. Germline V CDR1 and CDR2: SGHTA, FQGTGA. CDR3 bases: TGTGCCAGCAGCTTAAGGGAGGGGGATGGCTACACCTTC. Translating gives CASSLREGDGYTF.

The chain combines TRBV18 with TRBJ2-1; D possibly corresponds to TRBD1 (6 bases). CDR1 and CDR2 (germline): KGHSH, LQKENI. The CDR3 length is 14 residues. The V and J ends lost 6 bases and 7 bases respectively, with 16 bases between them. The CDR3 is CASSDRQERNEQFF. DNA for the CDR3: TGTGCCAGCTCGGACAGACAAGAGAGGAATGAGCAGTTCTTC.

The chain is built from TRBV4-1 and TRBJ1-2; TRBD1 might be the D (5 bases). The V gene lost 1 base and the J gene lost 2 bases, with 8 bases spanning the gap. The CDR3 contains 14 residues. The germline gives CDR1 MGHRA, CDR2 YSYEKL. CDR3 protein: CASSQGGSNYGYTF. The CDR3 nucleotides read TGCGCCAGCAGCCAAGGGGGCTCAAACTATGGCTACACCTTC.

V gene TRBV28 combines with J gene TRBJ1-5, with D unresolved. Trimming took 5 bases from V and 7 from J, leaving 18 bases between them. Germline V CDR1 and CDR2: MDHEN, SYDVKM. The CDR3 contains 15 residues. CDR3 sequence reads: CASSPIGRGRQPQHF. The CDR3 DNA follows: TGTGCCAGCAGTCCTATAGGCCGCGGCCGCCAGCCCCAGCATTTT. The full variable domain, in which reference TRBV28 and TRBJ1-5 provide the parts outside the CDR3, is DVKVTQSSRYLVKRTGEKVFLECVQDMDHENMFWYRQDPGLGLRLIYFSYDVKMKEKGDIPEGYSVSREKKERFSLILESASTNQTSMYLCASSPIGRGRQPQHFGDGTRLSIL.

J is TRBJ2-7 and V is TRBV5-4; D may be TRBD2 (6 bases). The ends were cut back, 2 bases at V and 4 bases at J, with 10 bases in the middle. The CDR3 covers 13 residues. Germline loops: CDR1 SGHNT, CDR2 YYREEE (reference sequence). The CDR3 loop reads CASSLRGTYEQYF. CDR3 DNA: TGTGCCAGCAGCTTAAGAGGGACTTACGAGCAGTACTTC.

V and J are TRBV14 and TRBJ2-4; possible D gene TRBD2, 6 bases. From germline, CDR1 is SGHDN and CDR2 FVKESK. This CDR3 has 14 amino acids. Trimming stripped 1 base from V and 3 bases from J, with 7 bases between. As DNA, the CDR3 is TGTGCCAGCAGCCAAGTGGGGGGCAAAAACATTCAGTACTTC. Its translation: CASSQVGGKNIQYF. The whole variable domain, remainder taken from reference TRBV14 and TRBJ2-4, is EAGVTQFPSHSVIEKGQTVTLRCDPISGHDNLYWYRRVMGKEIKFLLHFVKESKQDESGMPNNRFLAERTGGTYSTLKVQPAELEDSGVYFCASSQVGGKNIQYFGAGTRLSVL.

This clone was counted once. The CDR3 region has the DNA TGTGCCAGCAGCCGAGTGGGAGATACGCAGTATTTT. It is translated as CASSRVGDTQYF. The chain carries TRBV7-9 and TRBJ2-3; D unresolved. Germline-derived CDR1 and CDR2 are SEHNR and FQNEAQ (reference sequence). The CDR3 has 12 amino acids. V lost 5 bases to trimming and J lost 5 bases, with 8 bases between them.

This CDR3 is CASSLVTSGTGELFF. The CDR3 bases are TGTGCCAGCAGCTTAGTGACGAGTGGTACCGGGGAGCTGTTTTTT. The rearrangement uses TRBV7-2 and TRBJ2-2; unclear D gene. Trimming cost V 1 base and J 5 bases, with 11 bases left between them. This CDR3 is 15 amino acids long. CDR1 is SGHTA, CDR2 FQGNSA, per germline.

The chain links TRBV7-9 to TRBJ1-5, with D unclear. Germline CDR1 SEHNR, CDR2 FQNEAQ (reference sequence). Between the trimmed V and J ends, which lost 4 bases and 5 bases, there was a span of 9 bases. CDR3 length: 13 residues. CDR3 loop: CASSYEDYQPQHF. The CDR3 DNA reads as TGTGCCAGCAGCTACGAAGACTATCAGCCCCAGCATTTT.

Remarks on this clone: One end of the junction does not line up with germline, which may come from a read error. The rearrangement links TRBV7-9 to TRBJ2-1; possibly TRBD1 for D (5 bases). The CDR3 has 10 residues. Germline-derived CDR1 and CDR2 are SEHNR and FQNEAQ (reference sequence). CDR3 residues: CASSLQGGVF. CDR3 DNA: TGTGCCAGCAGCTTACAGGGTGGGGTCTTC.

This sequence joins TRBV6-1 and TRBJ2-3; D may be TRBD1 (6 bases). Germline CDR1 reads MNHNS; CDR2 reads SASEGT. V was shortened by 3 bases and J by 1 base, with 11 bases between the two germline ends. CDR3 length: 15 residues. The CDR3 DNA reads TGTGCCAGCAGTGAGGGCTGGGGGCGCACAGATACGCAGTATTTT. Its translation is CASSEGWGRTDTQYF.

The CDR3 region has the DNA TGTGCCAGCAGCCCCGCAGGGAACTTGGGCTACACCTTC. Encoded protein: CASSPAGNLGYTF. The rearrangement links TRBV27 to TRBJ1-2, with a weak D call TRBD1 (5 bases). CDR1 MNHEY and CDR2 SMNVEV come from the germline V gene (reference sequence). Trimming stripped 6 bases from V and 8 bases from J, with 16 bases between. CDR3 size: 13 residues.

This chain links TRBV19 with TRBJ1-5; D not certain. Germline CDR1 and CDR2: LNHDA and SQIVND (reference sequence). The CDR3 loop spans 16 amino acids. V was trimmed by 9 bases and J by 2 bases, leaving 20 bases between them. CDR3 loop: CASMPQVLGGNQPQHF. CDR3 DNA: TGTGCCAGCATGCCGCAGGTTTTGGGAGGCAATCAGCCCCAGCATTTT. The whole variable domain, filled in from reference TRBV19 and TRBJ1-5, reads DGGITQSPKYLFRKEGQNVTLSCEQNLNHDAMYWYRQDPGQGLRLIYYSQIVNDFQKGDIAEGYSVSREKKESFPLTVTSAQKNPTAFYLCASMPQVLGGNQPQHFGDGTRLSIL.

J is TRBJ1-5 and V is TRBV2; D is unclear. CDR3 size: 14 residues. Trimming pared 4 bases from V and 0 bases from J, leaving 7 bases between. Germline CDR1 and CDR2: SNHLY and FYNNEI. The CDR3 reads CASSADTSNQPQHF. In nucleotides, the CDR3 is TGTGCCAGCAGTGCAGACACTAGCAATCAGCCCCAGCATTTT. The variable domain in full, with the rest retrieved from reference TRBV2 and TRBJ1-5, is EPEVTQTPSHQVTQMGQEVILRCVPISNHLYFYWYRQILGQKVEFLVSFYNNEISEKSEIFDDQFSVERPDGSNFTLKIRSTKLEDSAMYFCASSADTSNQPQHFGDGTRLSIL.

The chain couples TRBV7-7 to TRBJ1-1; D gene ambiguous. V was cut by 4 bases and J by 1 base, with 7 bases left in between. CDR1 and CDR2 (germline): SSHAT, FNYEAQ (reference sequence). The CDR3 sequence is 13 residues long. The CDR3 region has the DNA TGTGCCAGCAGCTCGAAACCGAACACTGAAGCTTTCTTT. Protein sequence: CASSSKPNTEAFF.

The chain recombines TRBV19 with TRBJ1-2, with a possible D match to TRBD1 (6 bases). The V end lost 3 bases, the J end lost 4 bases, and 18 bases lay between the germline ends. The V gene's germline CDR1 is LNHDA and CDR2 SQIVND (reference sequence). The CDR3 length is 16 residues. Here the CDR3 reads CASSIEVTGRPYGYTF. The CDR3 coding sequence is TGTGCCAGTAGTATTGAGGTTACAGGGCGACCCTATGGCTACACCTTC.

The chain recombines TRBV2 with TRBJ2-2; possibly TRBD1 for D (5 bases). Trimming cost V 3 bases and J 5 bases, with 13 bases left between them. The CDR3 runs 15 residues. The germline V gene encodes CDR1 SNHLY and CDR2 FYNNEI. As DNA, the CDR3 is TGTGCCAGCAGTGACTTTCGACAGAGAACCGGGGAGCTGTTTTTT. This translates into CASSDFRQRTGELFF.

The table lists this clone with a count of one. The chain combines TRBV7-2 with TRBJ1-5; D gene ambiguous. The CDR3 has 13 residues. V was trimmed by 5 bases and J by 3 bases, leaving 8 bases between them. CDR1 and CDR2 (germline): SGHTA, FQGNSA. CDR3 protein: CASSAGPNQPQHF. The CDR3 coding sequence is TGTGCCAGCAGCGCGGGCCCCAATCAGCCCCAGCATTTT.